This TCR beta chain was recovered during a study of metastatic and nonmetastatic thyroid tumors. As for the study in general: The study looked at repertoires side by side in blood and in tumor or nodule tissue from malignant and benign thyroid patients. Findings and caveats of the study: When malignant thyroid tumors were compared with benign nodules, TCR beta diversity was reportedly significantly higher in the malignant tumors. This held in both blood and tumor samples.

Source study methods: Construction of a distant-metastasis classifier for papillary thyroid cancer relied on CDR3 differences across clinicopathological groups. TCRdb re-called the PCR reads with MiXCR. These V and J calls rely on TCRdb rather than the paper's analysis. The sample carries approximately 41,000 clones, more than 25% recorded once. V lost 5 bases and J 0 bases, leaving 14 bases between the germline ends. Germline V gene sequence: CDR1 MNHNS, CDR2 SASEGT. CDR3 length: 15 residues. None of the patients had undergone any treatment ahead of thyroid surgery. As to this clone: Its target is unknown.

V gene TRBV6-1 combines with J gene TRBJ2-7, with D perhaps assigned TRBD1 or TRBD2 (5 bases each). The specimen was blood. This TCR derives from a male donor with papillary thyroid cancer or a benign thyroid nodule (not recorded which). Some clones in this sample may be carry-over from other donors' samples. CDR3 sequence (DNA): TGTGCCAGCAGTCAGCCAGGGACCAGCTCCTACGAGCAGTACTTC. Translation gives CASSQPGTSSYEQYF.